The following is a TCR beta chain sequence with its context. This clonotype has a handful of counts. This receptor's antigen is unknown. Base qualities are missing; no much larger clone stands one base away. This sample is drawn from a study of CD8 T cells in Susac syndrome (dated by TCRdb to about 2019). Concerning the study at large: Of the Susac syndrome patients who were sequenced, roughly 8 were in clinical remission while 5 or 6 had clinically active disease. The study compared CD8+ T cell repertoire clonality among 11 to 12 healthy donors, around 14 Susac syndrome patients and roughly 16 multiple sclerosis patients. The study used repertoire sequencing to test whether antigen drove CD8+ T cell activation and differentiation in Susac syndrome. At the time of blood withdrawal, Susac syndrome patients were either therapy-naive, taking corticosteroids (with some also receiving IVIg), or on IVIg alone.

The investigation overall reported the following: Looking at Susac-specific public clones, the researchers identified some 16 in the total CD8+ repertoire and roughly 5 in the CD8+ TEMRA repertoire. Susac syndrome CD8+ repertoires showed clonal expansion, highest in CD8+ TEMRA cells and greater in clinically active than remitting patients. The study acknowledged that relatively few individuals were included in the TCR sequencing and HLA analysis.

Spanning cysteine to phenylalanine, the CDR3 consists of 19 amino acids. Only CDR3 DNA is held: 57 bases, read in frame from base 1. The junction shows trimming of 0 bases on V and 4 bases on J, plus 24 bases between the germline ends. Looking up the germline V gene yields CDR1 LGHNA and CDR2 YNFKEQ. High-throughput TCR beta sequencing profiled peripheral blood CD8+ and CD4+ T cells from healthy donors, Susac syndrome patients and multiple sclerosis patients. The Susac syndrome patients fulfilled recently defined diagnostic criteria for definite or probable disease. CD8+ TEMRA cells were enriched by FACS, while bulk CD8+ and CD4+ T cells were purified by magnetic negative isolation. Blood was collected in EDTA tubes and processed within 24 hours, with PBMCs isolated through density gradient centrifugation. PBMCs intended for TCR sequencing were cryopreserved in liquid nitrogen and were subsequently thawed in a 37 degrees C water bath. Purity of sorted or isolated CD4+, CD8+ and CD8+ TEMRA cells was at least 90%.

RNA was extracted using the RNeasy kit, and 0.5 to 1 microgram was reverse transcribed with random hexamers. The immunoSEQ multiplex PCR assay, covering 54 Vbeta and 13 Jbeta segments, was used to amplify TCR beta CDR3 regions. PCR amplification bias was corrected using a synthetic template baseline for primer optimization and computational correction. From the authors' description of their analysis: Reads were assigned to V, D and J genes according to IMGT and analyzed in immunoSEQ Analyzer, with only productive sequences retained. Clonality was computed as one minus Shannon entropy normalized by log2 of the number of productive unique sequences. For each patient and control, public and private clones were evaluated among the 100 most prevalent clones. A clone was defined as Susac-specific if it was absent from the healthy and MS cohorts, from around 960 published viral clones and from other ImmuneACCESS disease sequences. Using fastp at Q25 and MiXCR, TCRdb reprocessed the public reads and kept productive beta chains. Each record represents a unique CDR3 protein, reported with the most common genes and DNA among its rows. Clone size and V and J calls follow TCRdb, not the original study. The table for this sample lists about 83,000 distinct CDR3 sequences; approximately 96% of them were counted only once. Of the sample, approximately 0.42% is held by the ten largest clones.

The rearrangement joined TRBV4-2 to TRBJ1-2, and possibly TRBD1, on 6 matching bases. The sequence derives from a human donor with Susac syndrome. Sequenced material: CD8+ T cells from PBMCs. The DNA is TGTGCCAGCAGCCAAGAAATTGGGGGGCTAGAGGGTGCGGGCTATGGCTACACCTTC. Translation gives CASSQEIGGLEGAGYGYTF.